This T cell receptor beta chain was retrieved from a study of PD-1 blockade in classical Hodgkin lymphoma. Turning to this clone: Its cognate antigen is unknown. Other DNA sequences in this sample translate to the same CDR3.

The length of the CDR3 is 14 residues. CDR1 MGHRA and CDR2 YSYEKL come from the germline V gene. V was pared by 3 bases and J by 3 bases, with 8 bases between. The study's findings and limits: When set against healthy donors, newly diagnosed patients were reported to show lower baseline TCR diversity. The repertoire differences lack a defined cause, possibly disease activity or prior therapy.

Noted time point: newly diagnosed, previously untreated cHL patient sample. By magnetic negative selection, CD4+ T cells were purified from thawed PBMCs. For comparison, PBMCs from newly diagnosed, untreated classical Hodgkin lymphoma were used. Profiling relied on immunoSEQ multiplex PCR, and the TCRdb table lists in-frame clones only, not all of them. The table shows about 30,000 clones, with about nine tenths occurring only once. Sequences were obtained from CD4+ T cells from blood. This receptor was obtained from a human donor with classical Hodgkin lymphoma. The genes are TRBV4-1 and TRBJ1-4, with D perhaps TRBD1 (5 bases). CDR3 region: CASSQGVANEKLFF. CDR3 nucleotide sequence: TGCGCCAGCAGCCAGGGGGTAGCTAATGAAAAACTGTTTTTT.